This TCR beta chain emerged from a study of patients and donors after allogeneic stem cell transplantation. This clonotype was observed a few times. The CDR3 extends over 17 amino acids. Trimming took off 1 base at V and 0 bases at J, with 16 bases between the two ends. Germline assignment: CDR1 LGHDT and CDR2 YNNKEL (reference sequence). Each CDR3 protein gets one entry after TCRdb re-called the RT-PCR reads with MiXCR. The table has more than 850,000 distinct CDR3 sequences, approximately 19% seen once. The TCR originated in a human donor who was either an allogeneic HSCT recipient or a stem cell or donor lymphocyte infusion donor (not recorded which). It is not recorded whose cells these are; they may come from a transplant donor. This sequence joins TRBV3-1 and TRBJ2-7, with D perhaps being TRBD1 or TRBD2 (5 bases each). Specimen: blood, either unsorted or a sorted T cell fraction (not recorded which). In nucleotides, the CDR3 is TGTGCCAGCAGCCAAGCCCCGGGACGGATAAGCTCCTACGAGCAGTACTTC. Its protein is CASSQAPGRISSYEQYF.